Shown below are 6 T cell receptor beta chains from a single sample sequenced in a study of CD8 T cells in ankylosing spondylitis. TCRdb analysed the 5' RACE reads with MiXCR anew, one entry per CDR3 protein. The data contain approximately 260,000 distinct CDR3 sequences, under 20% of them seen just once; the ten biggest clones take up 25% to 40%. The material sequenced was blood, either unsorted or a sorted T cell fraction (not recorded which). The receptors derive from a male donor with ankylosing spondylitis or in good health (not recorded which).

This clonotype occurred many times. The chain employs TRBV27 and TRBJ1-1, with D possibly TRBD1 on 5 matching bases. Per the germline V gene, CDR1 is MNHEY and CDR2 is SMNVEV (reference sequence). The germline V and J ends were trimmed by 6 bases and 8 bases, with 13 bases remaining between them. The CDR3 is 12 residues long. CDR3 loop: CASRGLGGEAFF. The CDR3 DNA follows: TGTGCCAGCAGGGGTCTTGGGGGAGAAGCTTTCTTT.

The rearrangement uses TRBV27 and TRBJ1-1; D gene unclear. Trimming cost V 3 bases and J 3 bases, with 8 bases left between them. This CDR3 has 13 residues. Germline CDR1 and CDR2: MNHEY and SMNVEV (reference sequence). CDR3 in amino acids: CASSFGQYTEAFF. The CDR3 region has the DNA TGTGCCAGCAGTTTCGGGCAATACACTGAAGCTTTCTTT.

This chain joins TRBV29-1 and TRBJ2-7; 7 bases agree with TRBD1. Trimming cost V 1 base and J 2 bases; bases outside gene matches: 5. The germline gives CDR1 SQVTM, CDR2 ANQGSEA. The CDR3 length is 14 residues. CDR3 residues: CSVEGGTVPYEQYF. CDR3 DNA: TGCAGCGTTGAAGGAGGGACAGTCCCCTACGAGCAGTACTTC.

The chain links TRBV9 to TRBJ1-2; no clear D. Germline values: CDR1 SGDLS, CDR2 YYNGEE. The CDR3 has 16 residues. The V and J ends lost 4 bases and 6 bases respectively, with 22 bases between them. CDR3 bases: TGTGCCAGCAGCCCCACGTTAAGCGGCATTTTGAATGGCTACACCTTC. Its translation is CASSPTLSGILNGYTF.

This clonotype was recorded a few times. The J gene is TRBJ2-6, the V gene TRBV9; D ambiguous. V shed 3 bases and J shed 3 bases, with 7 bases lying between them. The length of the CDR3 is 14 residues. Germline V lookup: CDR1 SGDLS, CDR2 YYNGEE. DNA of the CDR3: TGTGCCAGCAGCGCGGGTGATGGGGCCAACGTCCTGACTTTC. It translates to CASSAGDGANVLTF.

This clonotype turned up a few times. The J gene is TRBJ2-7, the V gene TRBV29-1, with 9 bases identical to TRBD2. V was pared by 2 bases and J by 2 bases, with 4 bases of the junction left unmatched. This CDR3 spans 14 amino acids. Germline assignment: CDR1 SQVTM and CDR2 ANQGSEA. The CDR3 nucleotides read TGCAGCGTTGAATTGGCTAGCGGGGCCTACGAGCAGTACTTC. Its protein is CSVELASGAYEQYF.